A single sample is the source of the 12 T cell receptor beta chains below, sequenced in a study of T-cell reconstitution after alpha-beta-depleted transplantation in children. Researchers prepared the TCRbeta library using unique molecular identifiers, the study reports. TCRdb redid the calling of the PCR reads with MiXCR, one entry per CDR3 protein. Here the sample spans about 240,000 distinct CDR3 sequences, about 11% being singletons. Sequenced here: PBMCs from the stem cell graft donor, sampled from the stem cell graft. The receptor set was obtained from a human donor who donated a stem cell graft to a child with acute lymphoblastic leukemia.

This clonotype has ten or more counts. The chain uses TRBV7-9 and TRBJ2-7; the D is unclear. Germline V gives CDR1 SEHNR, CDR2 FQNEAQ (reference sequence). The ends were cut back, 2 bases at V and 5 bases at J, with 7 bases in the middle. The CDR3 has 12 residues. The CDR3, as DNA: TGTGCCAGCAGCTTAAATGGAAACGAGCAGTACTTC. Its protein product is CASSLNGNEQYF.

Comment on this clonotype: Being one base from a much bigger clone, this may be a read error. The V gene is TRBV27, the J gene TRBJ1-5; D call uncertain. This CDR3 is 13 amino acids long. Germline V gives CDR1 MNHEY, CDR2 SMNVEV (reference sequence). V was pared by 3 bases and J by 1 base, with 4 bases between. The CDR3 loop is CASSFWSNQPQHF. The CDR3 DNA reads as TGTGCCAGCAGTTTTTGGAGCAATCAGCCCCAGCATTTT.

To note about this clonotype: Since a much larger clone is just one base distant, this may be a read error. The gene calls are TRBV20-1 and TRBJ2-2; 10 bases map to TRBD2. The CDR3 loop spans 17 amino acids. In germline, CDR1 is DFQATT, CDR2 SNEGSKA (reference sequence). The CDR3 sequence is CCARDLGVAGGTGELFF. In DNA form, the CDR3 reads TGCTGTGCTAGAGATCTTGGGGTAGCGGGGGGAACCGGGGAGCTGTTTTTT.

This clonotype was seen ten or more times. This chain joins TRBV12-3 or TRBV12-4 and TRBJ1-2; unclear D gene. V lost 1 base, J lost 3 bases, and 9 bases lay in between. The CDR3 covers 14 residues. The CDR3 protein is CASSLVGGYYGYTF. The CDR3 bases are TGTGCCAGCAGTTTAGTAGGAGGGTACTATGGCTACACCTTC.

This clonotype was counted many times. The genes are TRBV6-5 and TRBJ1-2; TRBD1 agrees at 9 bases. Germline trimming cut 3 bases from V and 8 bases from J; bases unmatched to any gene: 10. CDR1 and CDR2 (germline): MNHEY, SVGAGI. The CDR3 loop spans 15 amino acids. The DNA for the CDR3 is TGTGCCAGCAGTTATACAGGGGGCATTACGGGAGGCTACACCTTC. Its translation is CASSYTGGITGGYTF.

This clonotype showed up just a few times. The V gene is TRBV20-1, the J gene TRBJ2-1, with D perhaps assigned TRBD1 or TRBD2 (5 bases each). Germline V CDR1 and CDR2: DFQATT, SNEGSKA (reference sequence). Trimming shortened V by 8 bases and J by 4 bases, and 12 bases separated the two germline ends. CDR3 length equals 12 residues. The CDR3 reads CSLDGAYNEQFF. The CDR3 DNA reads TGCAGTCTTGACGGGGCTTACAATGAGCAGTTCTTC.

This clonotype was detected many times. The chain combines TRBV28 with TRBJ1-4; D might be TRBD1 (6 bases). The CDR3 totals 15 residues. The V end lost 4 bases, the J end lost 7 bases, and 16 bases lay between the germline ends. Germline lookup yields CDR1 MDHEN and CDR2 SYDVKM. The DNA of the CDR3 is TGTGCCAGCAGTTCCTACAGGGCGAGTGTTGAAAAACTGTTTTTT. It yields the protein CASSSYRASVEKLFF.

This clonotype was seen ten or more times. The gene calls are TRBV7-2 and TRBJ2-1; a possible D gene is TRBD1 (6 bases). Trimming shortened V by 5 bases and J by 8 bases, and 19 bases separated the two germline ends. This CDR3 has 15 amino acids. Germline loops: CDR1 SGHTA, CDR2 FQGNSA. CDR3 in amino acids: CASSLDGTRGDEQFF. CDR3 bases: TGTGCCAGCAGCCTAGACGGGACACGTGGGGATGAGCAGTTCTTC.

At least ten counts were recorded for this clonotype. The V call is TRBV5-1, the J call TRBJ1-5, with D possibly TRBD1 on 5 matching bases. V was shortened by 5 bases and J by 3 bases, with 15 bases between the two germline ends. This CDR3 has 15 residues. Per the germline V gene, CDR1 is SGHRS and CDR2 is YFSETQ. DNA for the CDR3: TGCGCCAGCAGTTTTACCGACAGCCTCAATCAGCCCCAGCATTTT. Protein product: CASSFTDSLNQPQHF.

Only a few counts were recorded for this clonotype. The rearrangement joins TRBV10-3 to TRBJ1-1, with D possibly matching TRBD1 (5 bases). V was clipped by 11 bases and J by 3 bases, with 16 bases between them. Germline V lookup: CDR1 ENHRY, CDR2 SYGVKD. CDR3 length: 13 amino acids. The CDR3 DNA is TGTGCCTCCCGAAGTCGGGGGGACACTGAAGCTTTCTTT. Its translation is CASRSRGDTEAFF.

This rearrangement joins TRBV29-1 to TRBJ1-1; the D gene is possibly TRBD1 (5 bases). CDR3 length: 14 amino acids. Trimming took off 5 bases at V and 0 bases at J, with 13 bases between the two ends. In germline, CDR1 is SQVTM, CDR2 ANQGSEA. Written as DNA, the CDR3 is TGCAGCGTTCGGAAGGGGAACATGAACACTGAAGCTTTCTTT. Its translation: CSVRKGNMNTEAFF. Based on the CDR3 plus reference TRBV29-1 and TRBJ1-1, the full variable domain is SAVISQKPSRDICQRGTSLTIQCQVDSQVTMMFWYRQQPGQSLTLIATANQGSEATYESGFVIDKFPISRPNLTFSTLTVSNMSPEDSSIYLCSVRKGNMNTEAFFGQGTRLTVV.

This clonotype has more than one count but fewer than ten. The CDR3 protein is CASCFEFGATPVQNQPQHF. DNA for the CDR3: TGTGCCAGCTGTTTTGAGTTCGGGGCAACCCCTGTCCAAAATCAGCCCCAGCATTTT. The chain joins TRBV3-2 to TRBJ1-5; TRBD1, the D gene given by the table, was not confirmed from the DNA. TRBV3-2 is a pseudogene locus. There are 19 residues in the CDR3.